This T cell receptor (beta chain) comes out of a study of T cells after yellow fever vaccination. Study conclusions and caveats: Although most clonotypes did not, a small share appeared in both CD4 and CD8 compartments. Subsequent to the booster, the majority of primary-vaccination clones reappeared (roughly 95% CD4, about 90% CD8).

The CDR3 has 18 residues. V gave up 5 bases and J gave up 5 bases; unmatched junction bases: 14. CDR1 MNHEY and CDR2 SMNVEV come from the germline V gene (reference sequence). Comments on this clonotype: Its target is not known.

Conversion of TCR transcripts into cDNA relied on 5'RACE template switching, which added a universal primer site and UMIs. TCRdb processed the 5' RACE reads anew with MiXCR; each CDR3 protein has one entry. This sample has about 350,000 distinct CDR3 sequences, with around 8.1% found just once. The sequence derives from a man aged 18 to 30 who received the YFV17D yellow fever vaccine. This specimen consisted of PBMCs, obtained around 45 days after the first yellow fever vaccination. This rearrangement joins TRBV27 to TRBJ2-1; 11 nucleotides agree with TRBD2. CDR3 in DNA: TGTGCCAGCAGTCCAGGACTAGCGGGCACTCGCCTTAACAATGAGCAGTTCTTC. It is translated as CASSPGLAGTRLNNEQFF.